The 9 T cell receptor beta chains listed next were all sequenced from one sample in a study of shared clonotypes between healthy human individuals. The repertoire was sequenced with immunoSEQ multiplex PCR; TCRdb's copy has only in-frame clones and lacks some. The sample records 550,000 to 800,000 clones, 90% being singletons. The sequenced material came from memory CD8+ T cells from PBMCs. Subset denoted: CD45RO+ cells pooled with CCR7-negative TemRA cells. These receptor sequences come from a man aged 18 to 35 in good health. Some clones in this sample may be carry-over from other donors' samples.

The chain carries TRBV7-9 and TRBJ1-1, with D possibly matching TRBD1 (6 bases). This CDR3 is built from 16 residues. V lost 5 bases and J 3 bases, leaving 19 bases between the germline ends. Germline V gives CDR1 SEHNR, CDR2 FQNEAQ (reference sequence). CDR3 residues: CASSDHSTGIHTEAFF. CDR3 DNA sequence: TGTGCCAGCAGCGATCACTCTACAGGGATCCACACTGAAGCTTTCTTT.

The V gene is TRBV7-9, the J gene TRBJ2-7; 10 positions agree with TRBD2. With V trimmed by 4 bases and J by 2 bases, 11 bases remained unmatched. The CDR3 runs 17 residues. Germline V gives CDR1 SEHNR, CDR2 FQNEAQ (reference sequence). CDR3 region: CASSSTRGLAETYEQYF. For the CDR3, the DNA is TGTGCCAGCAGCTCCACCCGCGGACTAGCGGAGACCTACGAGCAGTACTTC.

This sequence joins TRBV27 and TRBJ1-6; possible D gene TRBD1, 6 bases. The CDR3 extends over 15 amino acids. The V end was cut by 6 bases, the J end by 9 bases, with 18 bases between. The germline CDR1 and CDR2 sequences are MNHEY and SMNVEV (reference sequence). The CDR3 coding sequence is TGTGCCAGCAGGTCCCCGAGGGGGATGAGTTCACCCCTCCACTTT. Translated: CASRSPRGMSSPLHF.

The J gene is TRBJ2-5, the V gene TRBV11-2; TRBD1 might be the D (6 bases). Between the trimmed V and J ends, which lost 6 bases and 1 base, there was a span of 18 bases. The CDR3 totals 16 residues. Per germline, CDR1 SGHAT and CDR2 FQNNGV. In nucleotides, the CDR3 is TGTGCCAGCAGAGGAATACAAGGGGGACCCCAAGAGACCCAGTACTTC. This encodes CASRGIQGGPQETQYF.

The V call is TRBV19, the J call TRBJ2-6; 12 bases are shared with TRBD1. Germline CDR1 and CDR2: LNHDA and SQIVND (reference sequence). V was pared by 5 bases and J by 5 bases, with 10 bases of the junction left unmatched. The CDR3 covers 18 residues. The CDR3 nucleotides are TGTGCCAGTAGTGACGGGACAGGGGGCTCCCTCTGGGCCAACGTCCTGACTTTC. Its protein is CASSDGTGGSLWANVLTF.

This chain links TRBV6-4 with TRBJ2-1, with 10 bases fitting TRBD2. Trimming at V came to 3 bases and at J to 7 bases, leaving 6 bases not matched to a gene. The CDR3 length is 15 residues. Germline CDR1 MRHNA, CDR2 SNTAGT. Here the CDR3 DNA reads TGTGCCAGCAGTGAAGCGGGAGGGCCGGGTAATGAGCAGTTCTTC. Its protein is CASSEAGGPGNEQFF.

The chain has TRBV5-4 and TRBJ2-2; D is ambiguous. The germline gives CDR1 SGHNT, CDR2 YYREEE (reference sequence). V was cut by 1 base and J by 3 bases, with 4 bases left in between. The CDR3 totals 13 residues. CDR3 nucleotide sequence: TGTGCCAGCAGCTTGAGTTACACCGGGGAGCTGTTTTTT. Protein product: CASSLSYTGELFF.

The chain carries TRBV11-2 and TRBJ2-2; D gene ambiguous. The CDR3 contains 14 residues. In germline, CDR1 is SGHAT, CDR2 FQNNGV. Trimming cost V 6 bases and J 4 bases, with 12 bases left between them. CDR3 in DNA: TGTGCCAGCAGGTTGTACGAGATCACCGGGGAGCTGTTTTTT. Its protein is CASRLYEITGELFF. The full variable domain, completed using reference TRBV11-2 and TRBJ2-2, is EAGVAQSPRYKIIEKRQSVAFWCNPISGHATLYWYQQILGQGPKLLIQFQNNGVVDDSQLPKDRFSAERLKGVDSTLKIQPAKLEDSAVYLCASRLYEITGELFFGEGSRLTVL.

The chain combines TRBV28 with TRBJ2-1, with 8 bases aligning to TRBD2. CDR3 length: 14 residues. Germline V gene data show CDR1 as MDHEN and CDR2 as SYDVKM. V was clipped by 10 bases and J by 7 bases; unmatched bases: 12. The CDR3 coding sequence is TGTGCCACCAAGCTGGCGGGAGGTCGGAATGAGCAGTTCTTC. Its protein product is CATKLAGGRNEQFF. Full variable domain (remainder filled in from reference TRBV28 and TRBJ2-1): DVKVTQSSRYLVKRTGEKVFLECVQDMDHENMFWYRQDPGLGLRLIYFSYDVKMKEKGDIPEGYSVSREKKERFSLILESASTNQTSMYLCATKLAGGRNEQFFGPGTRLTVL.